A selection of T cell receptor beta chains follows, all from one sample in a study of cytomegalovirus exposure and HLA in healthy donors. Measured with immunoSEQ multiplex PCR; TCRdb has only the in-frame clones, and not every one. There are under 200,000 clones in the sample; roughly 80% occur only once, and around 2.4% lies in the top ten. Sequenced sample: PBMCs. The receptor set was obtained from a man aged 55 to 70 in good health and CMV-seronegative. CDR3s include the opening cysteine and the closing phenylalanine or tryptophan. A D gene is named only where the DNA matches it firmly. The size field is filled for only some rows; it gives once, few, many or a size class.

CDR3nt	CDR3aa	j_gene	v_gene	abundance	d_gene
TGTGCCAGTAGTATAGATCGTTTAGCGGGGCCCCGGCAGTTCTTC	CASSIDRLAGPRQFF	TRBJ2-1	TRBV19	-	TRBD2
TGCGCCAGCAGCCAAGATGGGGCGGGGGGCCTCCTTGAGACCCAGTACTTC	CASSQDGAGGLLETQYF	TRBJ2-5	TRBV4-1	-	TRBD2
TGTGCCAGCAGCCCGCGGGGCGGGGAGCTGTTTTTT	CASSPRGGELFF	TRBJ2-2	TRBV7-9	-	-
TGTGCTAGCAGCGGGGCGGTGGATACGCAGTATTTT	CASSGAVDTQYF	TRBJ2-3	TRBV7-7	-	TRBD2
TGTGCCAGCAGTTTTTCTCAGGGGACGGTCTACAATGAGCAGTTCTTC	CASSFSQGTVYNEQFF	TRBJ2-1	TRBV27	-	-
TGCGCCAGCAGCTTGGACGGTCTGGAGACTGAAGCTTTCTTT	CASSLDGLETEAFF	TRBJ1-1	TRBV5-1	-	-
TGCAGCGTAGACGGGGAAGGAATAGAGACCCAGTACTTC	CSVDGEGIETQYF	TRBJ2-5	TRBV29-1	few	-
TGTGCCAGCACCCTAGCGGGAGGGCCCGATGAGCAGTTCTTC	CASTLAGGPDEQFF	TRBJ2-1	TRBV7-2	-	TRBD2
TGTGCCAGTAGTATAGACAGGGAGACAGGCGAGCAGTACTTC	CASSIDRETGEQYF	TRBJ2-7	TRBV19	-	-
TGTGCCAGCGCAAGGGGAACGGCGGATTACTATGGCTACACCTTC	CASARGTADYYGYTF	TRBJ1-2	TRBV6-5	-	-
TGCGCCAGCAGCCAAGATCCACAGGGTAGTGGGGAGACCCAGTACTTC	CASSQDPQGSGETQYF	TRBJ2-5	TRBV4-1	-	-
TGTGCCAGCAGCGGGGGGACTAACACAGATACGCAGTATTTT	CASSGGTNTDTQYF	TRBJ2-3	TRBV9	once	TRBD2
TGTGCCAGCAGCAAAGATTTCCAGGGGACTAATGAAAAACTGTTTTTT	CASSKDFQGTNEKLFF	TRBJ1-4	TRBV21-1	-	-
TGCGCCAGCAGCCAAGAAGTATGGGACTCAATCACAGATACGCAGTATTTT	CASSQEVWDSITDTQYF	TRBJ2-3	TRBV4-1	few	-
TGTGCCAGCAGTTTACCTCTAGCTGGCGAGCAGTACTTC	CASSLPLAGEQYF	TRBJ2-7	TRBV28	few	-
TGTGCCAGCAGTTTATCGCCACACCGATTAAACACTGAAGCTTTCTTT	CASSLSPHRLNTEAFF	TRBJ1-1	TRBV27	-	-
TGTGCCAGTACCGTAACGGGGGGGGGATCGAGCAATCAGCCCCAGCATTTT	CASTVTGGGSSNQPQHF	TRBJ1-5	TRBV19	-	-
TGTGCCAGCAGTGTAACAGGGGGCGGCTACGAGCAGTACTTC	CASSVTGGGYEQYF	TRBJ2-7	TRBV2	-	TRBD1
TGTGCCCTGGATGTGGCTAGCGGTACGGGAGATACGCAGTATTTT	CALDVASGTGDTQYF	TRBJ2-3	TRBV30	-	TRBD2
TGCGCCAGCAGCGGGGACAGCTTAGATACGCAGTATTTT	CASSGDSLDTQYF	TRBJ2-3	TRBV5-1	medium-sized	TRBD1
TGTGCCAGCAGCTACCTTGACACACAGGGATGGGCTAATGAAAAACTGTTTTTT	CASSYLDTQGWANEKLFF	TRBJ1-4	TRBV7-6	-	-
TGCAGCGTTGCACATCTAGCGGGAGGGTCGACAGATACGCAGTATTTT	CSVAHLAGGSTDTQYF	TRBJ2-3	TRBV29-1	-	TRBD2
TGTGCCAGCAGCTTGGGTATGGGGGGACCCAACTATGGCTACACCTTC	CASSLGMGGPNYGYTF	TRBJ1-2	TRBV5-6	-	-
TGTGCCAGCAGTGAACAGGGGGACTATGGCTACACCTTC	CASSEQGDYGYTF	TRBJ1-2	TRBV6-5	-	TRBD1
TGTGCCAGCAGCTTAGGGGGGGGGTACGAGCAGTACTTC	CASSLGGGYEQYF	TRBJ2-7	TRBV11-2	-	TRBD2
TGTGCCAGCAGTTACTCCCAGGGGAACACTGAAGCTTTCTTT	CASSYSQGNTEAFF	TRBJ1-1	TRBV6-6	-	-
TGTGCCAGCAGCTTCGGCTCTGGAAACACCATATATTTT	CASSFGSGNTIYF	TRBJ1-3	TRBV7-9	-	-
TGCGCCAGCAGCCAACCCGGGAGGGGGGCGACCGGGGAGCTGTTTTTT	CASSQPGRGATGELFF	TRBJ2-2	TRBV4-1	-	TRBD2
TGTGCCAGCTCGGTCAATACGGCGGGGGGGACAGATACGCAGTATTTT	CASSVNTAGGTDTQYF	TRBJ2-3	TRBV18	few	TRBD2
TGCAGCGTTGGGGAGGTTGGGGACACTGAAGCTTTCTTT	CSVGEVGDTEAFF	TRBJ1-1	TRBV29-1	-	-
TGCAGCGTTGGGGGCGGTAGCTCTGGAAACACCATATATTTT	CSVGGGSSGNTIYF	TRBJ1-3	TRBV29-1	few	-
TGTGCCAGCAGCCAAGGGGGCGCCGTACAAGAGACCCAGTACTTC	CASSQGGAVQETQYF	TRBJ2-5	TRBV14	-	-
TGTGCCAGCAGCTTAAGGACGGCAGGGGATGAAGCTTTCTTT	CASSLRTAGDEAFF	TRBJ1-1	TRBV7-6	once	-